The sequence of this TCR beta chain was determined in a study of shared clonotypes between healthy human individuals. Findings of the study overall: Naive CD4 clonotypes were shared across a few donors at roughly 5%.

Regarding this clone: Its cognate antigen is unknown.

This table comes from immunoSEQ multiplex PCR, and its TCRdb copy is limited to in-frame clones, with some not included. This sample has 2 million to 2.5 million clones; approximately 96% occur once, and the top ten carry about 0.13%. V was pared by 3 bases and J by 8 bases, with 13 bases between. Per the germline V gene, CDR1 is MNHEY and CDR2 is SVGAGI. This CDR3 comprises 13 residues. The TCR comes from a man aged 18 to 35 in good health. Sample: naive CD4+ T cells sorted from blood. Described subset: CD45RA+ positively selected. The genes are TRBV6-5 and TRBJ1-2; D gene uncertain. The CDR3 reads CASSYEVSGGYTF. The CDR3 nucleotides read TGTGCCAGCAGTTATGAGGTCTCCGGGGGCTACACCTTC.